The rows below give T cell receptor beta chains drawn from one sample of a study of blood T cells in healthy people across ages. TCRdb re-called the 5' RACE reads with MiXCR, one entry per CDR3 protein. The data show more than 700,000 distinct CDR3 sequences, roughly 50% seen once. The material sequenced was blood. Every receptor here comes from a man older than 75 in good health. Both conserved end residues are part of each CDR3. The order of the fields is clone size, D gene, V gene, J gene, CDR3 protein, CDR3 DNA. D genes are given only for firm matches. Size tells how often a clone was seen (once, few, many) or the class of an expanded clone, and some rows leave it out.

abundance: NA; d_gene: NA; v_gene: TRBV15; j_gene: TRBJ2-3; CDR3aa: CATSRDLVRDAYF; CDR3nt: TGTGCCACCAGCAGAGATCTGGTCAGAGACGCGTATTTT
abundance: NA; d_gene: TRBD2; v_gene: TRBV11-2; j_gene: TRBJ2-5; CDR3aa: CASSPRASGSSRETQYF; CDR3nt: TGTGCCAGCAGCCCCCGGGCTAGCGGGAGTTCAAGAGAGACCCAGTACTTC
abundance: few; d_gene: NA; v_gene: TRBV29-1; j_gene: TRBJ2-1; CDR3aa: CSVENLVGYNEQFF; CDR3nt: TGCAGCGTTGAAAATCTAGTTGGCTACAATGAGCAGTTCTTC
abundance: NA; d_gene: NA; v_gene: TRBV29-1; j_gene: TRBJ2-1; CDR3aa: CSVDPHNEQFF; CDR3nt: TGCAGCGTTGATCCTCACAATGAGCAGTTCTTC
abundance: NA; d_gene: NA; v_gene: TRBV2; j_gene: TRBJ2-1; CDR3aa: CASNFNEQFF; CDR3nt: TGTGCCAGCAATTTCAATGAGCAGTTCTTC
abundance: NA; d_gene: TRBD2; v_gene: TRBV27; j_gene: TRBJ2-4; CDR3aa: CASGPGLAGGLGFKNIQYF; CDR3nt: TGTGCCAGCGGTCCGGGACTAGCGGGAGGGCTCGGGTTTAAAAACATTCAGTACTTC
abundance: NA; d_gene: TRBD1; v_gene: TRBV20-1; j_gene: TRBJ2-7; CDR3aa: CSVPFLTGGGEQYF; CDR3nt: TGCAGTGTCCCTTTCCTTACAGGGGGCGGCGAGCAGTACTTC
abundance: NA; d_gene: NA; v_gene: TRBV4-1; j_gene: TRBJ2-5; CDR3aa: CASSQVPGSSETQYF; CDR3nt: TGCGCCAGCAGCCAAGTACCTGGCTCCTCAGAGACCCAGTACTTC
abundance: NA; d_gene: NA; v_gene: TRBV11-1; j_gene: TRBJ1-1; CDR3aa: CASSLPGGTREAFF; CDR3nt: TGTGCCAGCAGCTTACCCGGGGGTACCCGTGAAGCTTTCTTT
abundance: NA; d_gene: NA; v_gene: TRBV11-3; j_gene: TRBJ1-2; CDR3aa: CASSLFHRPHGYTF; CDR3nt: TGTGCCAGCAGCTTATTCCACAGGCCCCATGGCTACACCTTC
abundance: NA; d_gene: NA; v_gene: TRBV5-1; j_gene: TRBJ2-7; CDR3aa: CASSLELPSYEQYF; CDR3nt: TGCGCCAGCAGCTTGGAACTGCCCTCCTACGAGCAGTACTTC
abundance: NA; d_gene: NA; v_gene: TRBV5-1; j_gene: TRBJ2-2; CDR3aa: CASSSYPDTGELFF; CDR3nt: TGCGCCAGCAGCTCATATCCAGACACCGGGGAGCTGTTTTTT
abundance: once; d_gene: NA; v_gene: TRBV9; j_gene: TRBJ1-1; CDR3aa: CASSVNKDTEAFF; CDR3nt: TGTGCCAGCAGCGTGAATAAGGACACTGAAGCTTTCTTT
abundance: few; d_gene: TRBD2; v_gene: TRBV12-3/TRBV12-4; j_gene: TRBJ2-1; CDR3aa: CASSSYTSVLWNEQFF; CDR3nt: TGTGCCAGCAGTTCCTATACTAGCGTTCTATGGAATGAGCAGTTCTTC
abundance: NA; d_gene: TRBD1; v_gene: TRBV6-1; j_gene: TRBJ1-2; CDR3aa: CASTGTEGGYTF; CDR3nt: TGTGCCAGCACCGGGACAGAGGGAGGCTACACCTTC
abundance: NA; d_gene: TRBD1; v_gene: TRBV20-1; j_gene: TRBJ1-2; CDR3aa: CSARDRGQVDGYTF; CDR3nt: TGCAGTGCTAGAGATCGTGGACAGGTTGATGGCTACACCTTC
abundance: NA; d_gene: NA; v_gene: TRBV28; j_gene: TRBJ2-6; CDR3aa: CASSSWGVNSGANVLTF; CDR3nt: TGTGCCAGCAGTTCGTGGGGTGTGAACTCTGGGGCCAACGTCCTGACTTTC
abundance: NA; d_gene: TRBD2; v_gene: TRBV9; j_gene: TRBJ2-3; CDR3aa: CASSVDPRGRITDTQYF; CDR3nt: TGTGCCAGCAGCGTAGACCCCCGCGGGAGGATCACAGATACGCAGTATTTT
abundance: NA; d_gene: TRBD1; v_gene: TRBV5-1; j_gene: TRBJ2-2; CDR3aa: CATRQGSTGELFF; CDR3nt: TGCGCCACCAGACAGGGGAGCACCGGGGAGCTGTTTTTT
abundance: NA; d_gene: NA; v_gene: TRBV3-1; j_gene: TRBJ2-4; CDR3aa: CASSPRGARNIQYF; CDR3nt: TGTGCCAGCAGCCCCCGGGGAGCGAGAAACATTCAGTACTTC
abundance: few; d_gene: TRBD1; v_gene: TRBV5-1; j_gene: TRBJ2-6; CDR3aa: CASTGTASGANVLTF; CDR3nt: TGCGCCAGCACCGGGACAGCATCCGGGGCCAACGTCCTGACTTTC
abundance: few; d_gene: NA; v_gene: TRBV5-1; j_gene: TRBJ2-5; CDR3aa: CASSLAEGTEEQYF; CDR3nt: TGCGCCAGCAGCTTGGCCGAAGGGACGGAGGAGCAGTACTTC
abundance: NA; d_gene: NA; v_gene: TRBV10-1; j_gene: TRBJ2-3; CDR3aa: CASSESRGRYAYF; CDR3nt: TGCGCCAGCAGTGAGTCGAGAGGGAGATACGCGTATTTT
abundance: many; d_gene: TRBD2; v_gene: TRBV29-1; j_gene: TRBJ2-1; CDR3aa: CSVDGRGTGNEQFF; CDR3nt: TGCAGCGTTGATGGGAGGGGTACGGGCAATGAGCAGTTCTTC
abundance: NA; d_gene: NA; v_gene: TRBV7-2; j_gene: TRBJ2-3; CDR3aa: CASSLAPQDTQYF; CDR3nt: TGTGCCAGCAGCTTAGCCCCTCAAGATACGCAGTATTTT